This T cell receptor beta chain was recovered during a study of T cell clonotyping in hematopoietic cell transplantation. General study results and limits: Few recipient clonotypes overlapped donors; over 97% were de novo at given depth. Recipient TCR diversity dropped after transplant; expanded clonotypes rose from day 30 to 180. Cells were unsorted, so CD4 and CD8 contributions were not separated.

Sequencing was performed with immunoSEQ multiplex PCR; in TCRdb, only in-frame clones are kept and a portion is missing. The sample has 15,000 to 20,000 clones; more than 70% are singletons. Points on this clone: What it binds is unknown.

V lost 1 base and J lost 1, with 3 bases in between. The V gene's germline CDR1 is SGHTA and CDR2 FQGNSA. The CDR3 sequence is 13 residues long. The input for sequencing was PBMCs, taken 100 days after allogeneic stem cell transplant. This chain joins TRBV7-2 and TRBJ2-3; D is undetermined. This receptor was obtained from a male patient aged 60-69 years who had an allogeneic stem cell transplant from a related donor, so the T cells may come from the graft donor. Some clones in this sample may be carry-over from other donors' samples. The CDR3 nucleotides are TGTGCCAGCAGCTTAGTGGGCACAGATACGCAGTATTTT. Amino acids: CASSLVGTDTQYF.